This T cell receptor (beta chain) is from a study of T cells in Graves' hyperthyroidism and ophthalmopathy. Study background: Staff took peripheral blood when the initial diagnosis was made, before any treatment began.

A word on this clonotype: Its target is unknown.

Study findings and constraints: Most clonotypes expanded in the thyroid (above 0.001) were also present in blood.

Lactation, pregnancy, other autoimmune disease or uncontrolled infection excluded patients. Diagnoses were made from clinical symptoms, serum measures (thyroxine and TRAb), thyroid ultrasound and orbital computed tomography. The germline V gene has CDR1 SQVTM and CDR2 ANQGSEA. Deletions cut 3 bases from V and 3 bases from J, with 11 bases between. The CDR3 has 13 amino acids. TCR beta CDR3 regions were amplified from RNA transcripts. A first-round RT-PCR of the TCR CDR3 used the HTBI primer set. TCRdb re-called the multiplex PCR reads with MiXCR, one entry per CDR3 protein. The table shows some 560,000 distinct CDR3 sequences, with less than 20% occurring only once.

V and J are TRBV29-1 and TRBJ2-5; D might be TRBD2 (5 bases). The sequenced sample was blood. This TCR was sampled from a woman in her twenties or thirties with Graves' hyperthyroidism. The CDR3 sequence: CSVEPGSEETQYF. In DNA form, the CDR3 reads TGCAGCGTTGAGCCGGGGTCCGAAGAGACCCAGTACTTC.